Here is one T cell receptor beta chain with its context. Its antigen is still unknown. This sample was taken from a study of blood T cells in healthy people across ages. About the research overall: T cells yielded about one barcoded beta molecule per two cells through template switching.

Germline values: CDR1 SNHLY, CDR2 FYNNEI. V shed 6 bases and J 5 bases; nucleotides not matched to a gene: 9. There are 14 residues in the CDR3. Study results and caveats: Versus aged donors, long-lived donors had higher diversity and more naive CD4+ cells.

A J-beta primer mix and a sample-barcoded 5' primer were used in a second PCR of about 6 to 12 cycles. A single record per CDR3 protein comes from TCRdb applying MiXCR to the 5' RACE reads. This sample has about 640,000 distinct CDR3 sequences, with 58% found just once. The receptor was derived from a man aged 55 to 69 in good health. The sequenced sample was blood. This sequence joins TRBV2 and TRBJ1-1; 7 bases are a match to TRBD1. As DNA, the CDR3 is TGTGCCAGCAGGCTAAGAGACAGGGAGACTGAAGCTTTCTTT. It translates to CASRLRDRETEAFF.